This TCR beta chain was found in a study of blood T cells in healthy people across ages. In the study overall: About one barcoded beta molecule per two T cells was the capture yield of template switching.

Turning to this clonotype: Its antigen is currently unknown.

Regarding the study as a whole: Diversity estimated from one million T cells was considered an underestimate.

A sample-barcoded 5' primer and a J-beta primer mix were used in a second PCR of roughly 7 to 11 cycles. TCRdb reanalysed the 5' RACE reads using MiXCR and keeps one entry per CDR3 protein. This table holds 950,000 to 1,200,000 distinct CDR3 sequences, roughly two fifths found once. The germline gives CDR1 SGHRS, CDR2 YFSETQ. V lost 4 bases and J lost 1, with 11 bases in between. CDR3 length: 15 residues. Sequenced material: blood. The chain combines TRBV5-1 with TRBJ2-2, with a weak D call TRBD1 (5 bases). This receptor was taken from a man younger than 30 in good health. The CDR3 loop reads CASSPTTENTGELFF. CDR3 sequence (DNA): TGCGCCAGCAGCCCCACGACAGAGAACACCGGGGAGCTGTTTTTT.